This T cell receptor (beta chain) appears in the sequencing data of a study of early T cells in non-severe SARS-CoV-2 infection. In this sample, this clonotype turned up a few times. Germline V CDR1 and CDR2: DFQATT, SNEGSKA (reference sequence). This CDR3 is built from 12 residues. The ends were cut back, 1 base at V and 0 bases at J, with 3 bases in the middle. Separate cDNA molecules each had unique molecular identifiers attached to them. TCRdb redid the calling of the 5' RACE reads with MiXCR, one entry per CDR3 protein. The sample includes 30,000 to 35,000 distinct CDR3 sequences, about 7% of them seen just once.

V is TRBV20-1 and J is TRBJ1-1; D uncertain. The receptor was isolated from an adult who was a healthcare worker with PCR-confirmed SARS-CoV-2 infection or an uninfected control (not recorded which). The sequences come from whole blood, collected at baseline. For the CDR3, the DNA is TGCAGTGCTAGAGTAATGAACACTGAAGCTTTCTTT. The encoded protein is CSARVMNTEAFF.